This record looks at one T cell receptor (beta chain) sequence and its context. Being one base from a much bigger clone, this may be a read error. Each person with ophthalmopathy scored at least 3 on the Clinical Activity Score, reached NOSPECS grade 4 or higher, and had been ill under 3 months. This sample was included in a study of T cells in Graves' hyperthyroidism and ophthalmopathy. Germline CDR1 is LGHDT and CDR2 is YNNKEL (reference sequence). This CDR3 is built from 16 residues. TCR beta CDR3 regions were amplified from RNA. TCR CDR3 regions were first amplified by RT-PCR with HTBI primers. Using its own MiXCR run on the multiplex PCR reads, TCRdb lists one record per CDR3 protein. Among more than 300,000 distinct CDR3 sequences listed, approximately 18% were seen once.

This sequence joins TRBV3-1 and TRBJ2-5, with unresolved D. The sequence derives from a man younger than 30 with Graves' ophthalmopathy. The specimen sequenced was blood. The CDR3 protein is CASGQVLSQRPSRPYF. CDR3 nucleotide sequence: TGTGCCAGCGGCCAAGTCTTAAGTCAGCGTCCATCCCGCCCGTACTTC.